These 27 T cell receptor beta chains were sequenced from one sample in a study of early T cells in non-severe SARS-CoV-2 infection. TCRdb reanalysed the 5' RACE reads using MiXCR and keeps one entry per CDR3 protein. This table has tens of thousands of distinct CDR3 sequences, less than 6% appearing once. Sequenced here: whole blood, sampled at baseline. Receptors originate from an adult who was a healthcare worker with PCR-confirmed SARS-CoV-2 infection or an uninfected control (not recorded which).

This clonotype turned up a few times. V and J are TRBV3-1 and TRBJ1-1, with D possibly TRBD1 on 6 matching bases. From germline, CDR1 is LGHDT and CDR2 YNNKEL (reference sequence). The V end lost 1 base, the J end lost 1 base, and 13 bases lay between the germline ends. The CDR3 loop spans 16 amino acids. The DNA of the CDR3 is TGTGCCAGCAGCCAAGGTGCAGGGGCCTCGAACACTGAAGCTTTCTTT. Protein: CASSQGAGASNTEAFF.

The chain joins TRBV29-1 to TRBJ2-7; the match to TRBD1 covers 9 bases. Germline V gives CDR1 SQVTM, CDR2 ANQGSEA. The CDR3 extends over 11 amino acids. The J segment lost 11 bases and the V segment lost 5 bases, leaving 7 bases of the junction unmatched. The CDR3 DNA reads as TGCAGCGTTCCTGGACAGGGGAGGGAGTACTTC. Its translation: CSVPGQGREYF.

This clonotype was counted many times. This chain connects TRBV11-2 to TRBJ2-3, with D perhaps TRBD1 or TRBD2 (5 bases each). The CDR3 contains 13 residues. Trimming took 5 bases from V and 8 from J, leaving 14 bases between them. CDR1 and CDR2 from the germline V gene are SGHAT and FQNNGV. CDR3 DNA sequence: TGTGCCAGCAGCCAGGCTGGGGGTTTTACGCAGTATTTT. Protein product: CASSQAGGFTQYF.

There are many counts of this clonotype. V gene TRBV4-2 combines with J gene TRBJ2-3; 8 bases fit TRBD2. The CDR3 is 16 amino acids. Trimming at V came to 6 bases and at J to 5 bases, leaving 13 bases not matched to a gene. CDR1 and CDR2 (germline): LGHNA, YNFKEQ. As DNA, the CDR3 is TGTGCCAGCAGGTCAGAAACTAGCGGCGGTGGAGATACGCAGTATTTT. Translated, it gives CASRSETSGGGDTQYF.

This clonotype was observed a few times. The chain has TRBV6-2 or TRBV6-3 and TRBJ2-7; 9 nucleotides match TRBD1. CDR1 and CDR2 from the germline V gene are MNHEY and SVGEGT. V lost 4 bases to trimming and J lost 3 bases; unmatched junction nucleotides: 7. The length of the CDR3 is 15 residues. Written as DNA, the CDR3 is TGTGCCAGCAGTTCCGCCGGGACAGGGCGCTACGAGCAGTACTTC. It is translated as CASSSAGTGRYEQYF.

This clonotype has only a few counts. The chain employs TRBV27 and TRBJ2-7; D may be TRBD2 (6 bases). The germline gives CDR1 MNHEY, CDR2 SMNVEV (reference sequence). Trimming shortened V by 6 bases and J by 3 bases, and 15 bases separated the two germline ends. This CDR3 comprises 14 residues. The CDR3 region is CASSLSGVIYEQYF. CDR3 in DNA: TGTGCCAGCAGCCTCTCGGGAGTAATCTACGAGCAGTACTTC.

In its sample, this clonotype was seen many times. The chain carries TRBV10-3 and TRBJ2-7; D is uncertain. V lost 0 bases, J lost 0 bases, and 12 bases lay in between. The germline V gene encodes CDR1 ENHRY and CDR2 SYGVKD. The CDR3 consists of 16 residues. The CDR3 is CAISESKGRSSYEQYF. CDR3 DNA: TGTGCCATCAGTGAGTCGAAAGGGCGCAGCTCCTACGAGCAGTACTTC.

This clonotype has at least ten counts. The chain carries TRBV18 and TRBJ1-2, with D possibly being TRBD1 (5 bases). CDR1 and CDR2 (germline): KGHSH, LQKENI. The CDR3 length is 14 residues. The V end lost 1 base, the J end lost 6 bases, and 12 bases lay between the germline ends. As DNA, the CDR3 is TGTGCCAGCTCACCACTTTCAGGGTCGCATGGCTACACCTTC. Its protein is CASSPLSGSHGYTF.

This clonotype was observed many times. The rearrangement joins TRBV10-2 to TRBJ2-7; 9 bases match TRBD1. Germline CDR1 is WSHSY and CDR2 is SAAADI. The CDR3 has 14 residues. J lost 1 base, V lost 4 bases, and 2 bases had no gene match. CDR3 in amino acids: CASSAQGASYEQYF. CDR3 nucleotide sequence: TGCGCCAGCAGTGCACAGGGGGCTTCCTACGAGCAGTACTTC.

At least ten counts were recorded for this clonotype. The chain couples TRBV18 to TRBJ2-7, with 12 bases lining up with TRBD1. The CDR3 consists of 14 residues. V trimming: 0 bases; J trimming: 9 bases; junction bases outside the gene matches: 3. Germline V gene sequence: CDR1 KGHSH, CDR2 LQKENI. The CDR3 loop reads CASSPPGQGAGQYF. DNA of the CDR3: TGTGCCAGCTCACCACCGGGACAGGGGGCGGGGCAGTACTTC.

This sequence joins TRBV20-1 and TRBJ2-1; 9 nucleotides align to TRBD1. The ends lost 0 bases at V and 3 bases at J; junction bases unmatched: 3. From germline, CDR1 is DFQATT and CDR2 SNEGSKA (reference sequence). The CDR3 contains 15 residues. CDR3 protein: CSARDGDRVYNEQFF. The CDR3, as DNA: TGCAGTGCTAGAGACGGGGACAGGGTCTACAATGAGCAGTTCTTC.

The chain links TRBV19 to TRBJ2-1; 7 nucleotides line up with TRBD2. The J segment lost 0 bases and the V segment lost 3 bases, leaving 11 bases of the junction unmatched. This CDR3 has 18 residues. Germline-derived CDR1 and CDR2 are LNHDA and SQIVND (reference sequence). CDR3 in amino acids: CASSIPTGGRSSYNEQFF. In DNA, the CDR3 is TGTGCCAGTAGTATCCCTACGGGGGGACGAAGCTCCTACAATGAGCAGTTCTTC.

This clonotype ranks as medium-sized (0.01 to 0.1%). The chain employs TRBV7-2 and TRBJ2-3; D possibly corresponds to TRBD2 (5 bases). Per the germline V gene, CDR1 is SGHTA and CDR2 is FQGNSA. The CDR3 is 15 amino acids. Trimming took 3 bases from V and 2 from J, leaving 12 bases between them. CDR3 region: CASSFRDPSTDTQYF. The DNA for the CDR3 is TGTGCCAGCAGCTTCCGGGATCCTTCCACAGATACGCAGTATTTT.

In its sample, this clonotype was seen many times. The rearrangement joins TRBV20-1 to TRBJ2-7; D may correspond to TRBD1 or TRBD2 (5 bases each). Germline CDR1 and CDR2: DFQATT and SNEGSKA (reference sequence). Trimming removed 3 bases from V and 4 bases from J, with 16 bases in between. The CDR3 extends over 14 amino acids. The CDR3 region is CSARPGDRFYEQYF. The CDR3 nucleotides read TGCAGTGCTAGGCCCGGGGACCGATTTTACGAGCAGTACTTC.

This clonotype was observed at least ten times. The chain links TRBV4-3 to TRBJ2-1; D might be TRBD2 (6 bases). V lost 4 bases and J lost 0, with 10 bases in between. Per the germline V gene, CDR1 is LGHNA and CDR2 is YSLEER. The CDR3 runs to 15 residues. This CDR3 is CASSLDGGSYNEQFF. CDR3 DNA sequence: TGCGCCAGCAGCCTGGACGGGGGCTCCTACAATGAGCAGTTCTTC.

At least ten counts were recorded for this clonotype. The V call is TRBV7-2, the J call TRBJ2-7, with D perhaps TRBD2 (5 bases). This CDR3 region has 16 residues. Germline CDR1 and CDR2: SGHTA and FQGNSA. The V and J ends lost 3 bases and 1 base respectively, with 16 bases between them. The CDR3 DNA follows: TGTGCCAGCAGCTTTGGGTGGAGAATAGCGTCCTACGAGCAGTACTTC. Translation gives CASSFGWRIASYEQYF.

This clonotype was detected ten times or more. The gene calls are TRBV10-3 and TRBJ2-7; TRBD2 agrees at 12 bases. The CDR3 loop spans 18 amino acids. CDR1 is ENHRY and CDR2 is SYGVKD in the germline V gene. V shed 3 bases and J 0 bases; nucleotides not matched to a gene: 9. The CDR3 coding sequence is TGTGCCATCAGTGAAATTTTGGGGACTAGCGGGCGCTCCTACGAGCAGTACTTC. Protein product: CAISEILGTSGRSYEQYF.

There are many counts of this clonotype. This rearrangement joins TRBV20-1 to TRBJ2-5; 7 positions match TRBD2. The CDR3 is made up of 14 amino acids. V lost 2 bases to trimming and J lost 2 bases; unmatched junction nucleotides: 5. Per the germline V gene, CDR1 is DFQATT and CDR2 is SNEGSKA (reference sequence). DNA for the CDR3: TGCAGTGCTAGACAGGCTAGCGGTCAAGAGACCCAGTACTTC. Protein product: CSARQASGQETQYF.

There are many counts of this clonotype. This chain links TRBV24-1 with TRBJ2-5, with TRBD1 matching 7 bases. CDR3 length: 13 residues. CDR1 KGHDR and CDR2 SFDVKD come from the germline V gene. V trimming: 4 bases; J trimming: 6 bases; junction bases outside the gene matches: 4. The CDR3: CATSDLTGKTQYF. The CDR3 nucleotides read TGTGCCACCAGTGACCTGACAGGGAAGACCCAGTACTTC.

This clonotype was counted between two and nine times. This chain connects TRBV7-8 to TRBJ2-3, with TRBD1 identical over 8 bases. The CDR3 extends over 16 amino acids. V lost 5 bases to trimming and J lost 1 base; unmatched junction nucleotides: 8. Germline assignment: CDR1 SGHVS and CDR2 FQNEAQ. In DNA form, the CDR3 reads TGTGCCAGCAGCAAGAGCCCAGGGGGCGGCACAGATACGCAGTATTTT. Translation gives CASSKSPGGGTDTQYF. Looking up the rest from reference TRBV7-8 and TRBJ2-3 gives the full variable domain: GAGVSQSPRYKVAKRGQDVALRCDPISGHVSLFWYQQALGQGPEFLTYFQNEAQLDKSGLPSDRFFAERPEGSVSTLKIQRTQQEDSAVYLCASSKSPGGGTDTQYFGPGTRLTVL.

A remark on this clonotype: This may be a read error: a much more frequent sequence differs by one nucleotide. The chain employs TRBV5-4 and TRBJ2-5; D ambiguous. Trimming shortened V by 4 bases and J by 2 bases, and 12 bases separated the two germline ends. Germline lookup yields CDR1 SGHNT and CDR2 YYREEE (reference sequence). The CDR3 length is 14 residues. The CDR3 sequence: CASSALVVQETQYF. The CDR3 nucleotides are TGTGCCAGCAGCGCCCTTGTGGTACAAGAGACCCAGTACTTC.

Of note for this clonotype: A read error may explain this, as a much larger clone is one base away. The V and J genes are TRBV24-1 and TRBJ2-5; D perhaps matches TRBD1 (5 bases). The germline V gene has CDR1 KGHDR and CDR2 SFDVKD. The CDR3 length is 15 residues. Trimming shortened V by 7 bases and J by 1 base, and 15 bases separated the two germline ends. DNA for the CDR3: TGTGCCACCAGAGACCCAGGGCCAGCCCAAGAGACCCAGTACTTC. It is translated as CATRDPGPAQETQYF.

In its sample, this clonotype was seen many times. The chain is built from TRBV5-1 and TRBJ2-1; 10 bases are shared with TRBD1. CDR3 length: 14 residues. V shed 0 bases and J 10 bases; nucleotides not matched to a gene: 4. Germline CDR1 and CDR2: SGHRS and YFSETQ. The CDR3 loop is CASSLGQGAREQFF. As DNA, the CDR3 is TGCGCCAGCAGCTTGGGACAGGGGGCGAGGGAGCAGTTCTTC.

This clonotype was detected many times. The chain recombines TRBV20-1 with TRBJ2-1; the D gene is possibly TRBD1 (7 bases). Looked up from germline, CDR1 is DFQATT and CDR2 is SNEGSKA (reference sequence). The CDR3 has 13 amino acids. V lost 5 bases and J lost 5, with 13 bases in between. The CDR3 loop is CSAEGASDNEQFF. The CDR3 DNA reads TGCAGTGCTGAGGGGGCTAGCGACAATGAGCAGTTCTTC.

This chain uses TRBV10-3 with TRBJ2-7, with D unclear. With 3 bases removed from V and 2 bases from J, the gap between germline ends came to 20 bases. The CDR3 runs to 17 residues. CDR1 and CDR2 (germline): ENHRY, SYGVKD. CDR3 in DNA: TGTGCCATCAGTGACCATGGCGGTGGGCAGGCCACCTACGAGCAGTACTTC. Translation: CAISDHGGGQATYEQYF.

This clonotype occurred many times. The rearrangement joins TRBV4-1 to TRBJ1-2, with a possible D match to TRBD1 (5 bases). The length of the CDR3 is 14 residues. Germline assignment: CDR1 MGHRA and CDR2 YSYEKL. V was pared by 11 bases and J by 7 bases, with 23 bases between. Here the CDR3 reads CAVRPTGDPFGYTF. The CDR3 nucleotides are TGCGCCGTCAGGCCGACGGGGGATCCCTTTGGCTACACCTTC.

This clonotype has at least ten counts. The V and J genes are TRBV20-1 and TRBJ2-7, with TRBD1 matching 10 bases. J lost 7 bases, V lost 6 bases, and 12 bases had no gene match. From germline, CDR1 is DFQATT and CDR2 SNEGSKA (reference sequence). CDR3 size: 14 residues. The chain's CDR3 is CSAEGGTGAEEQYF. The CDR3 nucleotides are TGCAGTGCGGAAGGGGGGACAGGGGCGGAGGAGCAGTACTTC.